Presented here are 21 T cell receptor beta chains from one specimen sequenced in a study of T cells in Graves' hyperthyroidism and ophthalmopathy. Amplification of TCR beta CDR3 regions was performed using RNA transcripts as template. HTBI primers were employed in a first-round RT-PCR of the TCR CDR3. A single record per CDR3 protein comes from TCRdb applying MiXCR to the multiplex PCR reads. The sample includes over 500,000 distinct CDR3 sequences, 14% of them seen just once. Source material: blood. Receptor source: a woman aged 40-49 years with Graves' hyperthyroidism.

Many counts were recorded for this clonotype. This chain joins TRBV3-1 and TRBJ1-5; TRBD1 might be the D (5 bases). The V gene lost 4 bases and the J gene lost 14 bases, with 15 bases spanning the gap. The length of the CDR3 is 12 residues. Germline assignment: CDR1 LGHDT and CDR2 YNNKEL (reference sequence). The CDR3: CASSLAGRRKHF. CDR3 bases: TGTGCCAGCAGCCTAGCGGGACGCCGCAAGCATTTT.

The chain carries TRBV6-2 or TRBV6-3 and TRBJ2-1, with 14 bases identical to TRBD2. The CDR3 loop spans 18 amino acids. The ends lost 7 bases at V and 7 bases at J; junction bases unmatched: 15. CDR1 is MNHEY, CDR2 SVGEGT, per germline. The CDR3 region is CASKGSGHRLAGGNEQFF. The DNA for the CDR3 is TGTGCCAGCAAGGGCTCTGGACACAGACTAGCGGGAGGGAATGAGCAGTTCTTC.

V gene TRBV4-1 combines with J gene TRBJ1-1; D uncertain. This CDR3 comprises 14 residues. Per the germline V gene, CDR1 is MGHRA and CDR2 is YSYEKL. Between the trimmed V and J ends, which lost 0 bases and 0 bases, there was a span of 5 bases. CDR3 sequence: CASSQERMNTEAFF. The CDR3 nucleotides read TGCGCCAGCAGCCAAGAACGGATGAACACTGAAGCTTTCTTT.

About this clonotype itself: Its ends do not fully match the called genes, so a read error is possible. V gene TRBV12-3 or TRBV12-4 combines with J gene TRBJ1-1, with TRBD1 as a possible D gene (5 bases). The CDR3 runs to 13 residues. As DNA, the CDR3 is TGTGCCATCAGTTTGGGGGGAGGGACTGAAGCTTTCTTT. It encodes CAISLGGGTEAFF.

The rearrangement joins TRBV19 to TRBJ2-2, with 9 bases identical to TRBD2. V gave up 1 base and J gave up 3 bases; unmatched junction bases: 3. The germline V gene has CDR1 LNHDA and CDR2 SQIVND (reference sequence). The CDR3 loop spans 16 amino acids. The CDR3 loop reads CASSIGGRAHTGELFF. The CDR3 DNA reads TGTGCCAGTAGTATAGGCGGGAGGGCCCACACCGGGGAGCTGTTTTTT.

This clonotype was picked up a small number of times. In DNA form, the CDR3 reads TGTGCCAGCAGCGTAGGTGGTCATAGCAATCAGCCCCAGCATTTT. Translated, it gives CASSVGGHSNQPQHF. The chain couples TRBV9 to TRBJ1-5; unclear D gene. CDR3 size: 15 residues. Trimming cost V 0 bases and J 0 bases, with 7 bases left between them. In germline, CDR1 is SGDLS, CDR2 YYNGEE.

The chain employs TRBV2 and TRBJ2-7; 7 nucleotides agree with TRBD1. Germline values: CDR1 SNHLY, CDR2 FYNNEI. V lost 2 bases and J lost 5; bases outside the gene matches: 6. This CDR3 spans 14 amino acids. The CDR3 DNA sequence: TGTGCCAGCAGTGAACGACAGACAGGGAACGAGCAGTACTTC. This translates into CASSERQTGNEQYF.

This clonotype was counted many times. The rearrangement joins TRBV12-3 or TRBV12-4 to TRBJ2-2, with TRBD1 identical over 9 bases. V trimming: 5 bases; J trimming: 6 bases; junction bases outside the gene matches: 4. The CDR3 has 14 amino acids. CDR3 bases: TGTGCCAGCAGTCCGCGACAGGGGGCCGGGGAGCTGTTTTTT. Its translation: CASSPRQGAGELFF.

This clonotype was recorded many times. The chain is built from TRBV27 and TRBJ1-1, with D unclear. Germline V CDR1 and CDR2: MNHEY, SMNVEV (reference sequence). V lost 0 bases and J lost 0, with 2 bases in between. The CDR3 runs to 13 residues. The CDR3: CASSLSVNTEAFF. In nucleotides, the CDR3 is TGTGCCAGCAGTTTATCGGTGAACACTGAAGCTTTCTTT.

This clonotype was detected a few times. The rearrangement links TRBV5-1 to TRBJ2-2, with 13 bases matching TRBD2. V dropped 3 bases and J dropped 7; count of bases not matched to a gene: 3. This CDR3 region has 15 residues. Germline V CDR1 and CDR2: SGHRS, YFSETQ. The CDR3 coding sequence is TGCGCCAGCAGCTCGACTAGCGGGAGGCACGGGGAGCTGTTTTTT. This codes for CASSSTSGRHGELFF. Filled out from reference TRBV5-1 and TRBJ2-2, the complete variable domain reads KAGVTQTPRYLIKTRGQQVTLSCSPISGHRSVSWYQQTPGQGLQFLFEYFSETQRNKGNFPGRFSGRQFSNSRSEMNVSTLELGDSALYLCASSSTSGRHGELFFGEGSRLTVL.

This clonotype has at least ten counts. The chain is built from TRBV7-2 and TRBJ2-1, with D perhaps matching TRBD2 (6 bases). V was trimmed by 0 bases and J by 0 bases, leaving 9 bases between them. CDR1 and CDR2 (germline): SGHTA, FQGNSA. This CDR3 is 16 amino acids long. CDR3 region: CASSLAAGSSYNEQFF. CDR3 nucleotide sequence: TGTGCCAGCAGCTTAGCGGCGGGGAGCTCCTACAATGAGCAGTTCTTC.

This clonotype has more than one count but fewer than ten. The rearrangement joins TRBV2 to TRBJ2-6; 9 bases agree with TRBD1. The CDR3 loop spans 17 amino acids. Trimming cost V 4 bases and J 0 bases; bases outside gene matches: 4. Germline V gives CDR1 SNHLY, CDR2 FYNNEI. In nucleotides, the CDR3 is TGTGCCAGCAGTGGACAGGGGGTTTACTCTGGGGCCAACGTCCTGACTTTC. It encodes CASSGQGVYSGANVLTF.

This clonotype was observed at least ten times. The V and J genes are TRBV2 and TRBJ2-2; 7 bases fit TRBD1. Germline CDR1 is SNHLY and CDR2 is FYNNEI. V trimming: 2 bases; J trimming: 7 bases; junction bases outside the gene matches: 4. The CDR3 runs to 14 residues. CDR3: CASSESRGIGELFF. CDR3 in DNA: TGTGCCAGCAGTGAATCCAGGGGGATCGGGGAGCTGTTTTTT.

This clonotype was seen many times. The V call is TRBV30, the J call TRBJ2-6; tentative D call: TRBD1 (6 bases). CDR3 size: 16 residues. The V end was cut by 5 bases, the J end by 0 bases, with 14 bases between. Germline-derived CDR1 and CDR2 are GTSNPN and SVGIG (reference sequence). CDR3 sequence (DNA): TGTGCCTGGGACAAACAGGGCCTCTCTGGGGCCAACGTCCTGACTTTC. Its protein product is CAWDKQGLSGANVLTF.

This clonotype was observed a few times. CDR3 protein: CSARDRLAGDTQYF. For the CDR3, the DNA is TGCAGTGCTAGAGATCGCCTAGCTGGAGATACGCAGTATTTT. The chain is built from TRBV20-1 and TRBJ2-3; D perhaps matches TRBD2 (5 bases). CDR1 is DFQATT and CDR2 is SNEGSKA in the germline V gene (reference sequence). Trimming left V 0 bases short and J 5 bases short, with 12 bases between. This CDR3 has 14 residues.

This clonotype was seen at least ten times. The chain recombines TRBV6-1 with TRBJ2-1; weak D call: TRBD2 (6 bases). The CDR3 sequence is 15 residues long. V lost 7 bases and J lost 0, with 13 bases in between. The germline V gene encodes CDR1 MNHNS and CDR2 SASEGT. The CDR3 protein is CASNRERSSYNEQFF. Here the CDR3 DNA reads TGTGCCAGCAATCGGGAGCGGAGCTCCTACAATGAGCAGTTCTTC.

There are a few counts of this clonotype. Here the CDR3 reads CASRQTGLVGYTF. CDR3 coding DNA: TGTGCCAGCAGACAAACAGGGTTGGTAGGCTACACCTTC. The chain is built from TRBV2 and TRBJ1-2; a weak D match, TRBD1 (6 bases). Germline V lookup: CDR1 SNHLY, CDR2 FYNNEI. This CDR3 spans 13 amino acids. Deletions cut 6 bases from V and 8 bases from J, with 16 bases between.

There are many counts of this clonotype. The J gene is TRBJ2-3, the V gene TRBV29-1, with D hard to call. This CDR3 comprises 12 residues. With 4 bases removed from V and 6 bases from J, the gap between germline ends came to 11 bases. Germline V gene lookup returns CDR1 SQVTM and CDR2 ANQGSEA. CDR3 region: CSVVVGYDTQYF. The CDR3 coding sequence is TGCAGCGTTGTTGTGGGCTATGATACGCAGTATTTT.

This sequence joins TRBV2 and TRBJ2-6; 9 nucleotides agree with TRBD1. Germline V CDR1 and CDR2: SNHLY, FYNNEI. Trimming removed 4 bases from V and 0 bases from J; junction bases left unmatched: 1. This CDR3 contains 16 residues. The CDR3 DNA reads TGTGCCAGCAGTGGGACAGGGGCCTCTGGGGCCAACGTCCTGACTTTC. It translates to CASSGTGASGANVLTF.

This clonotype has a handful of counts. A clone one base away is much larger, so this may be a read error. V usage is TRBV30 and J usage is TRBJ1-2; D unresolved. The CDR3 has 13 amino acids. Germline-derived CDR1 and CDR2 are GTSNPN and SVGIG (reference sequence). The CDR3 DNA reads TGTGCCTGGAGTGCCTCATCTCCCTATGGCCACACCTTC. It specifies CAWSASSPYGHTF.

This clonotype was counted at least ten times. The chain joins TRBV28 to TRBJ1-1, with 10 bases matching TRBD1. The CDR3 has 16 amino acids. Germline V lookup: CDR1 MDHEN, CDR2 SYDVKM. Trimming at V came to 2 bases and at J to 7 bases, leaving 10 bases not matched to a gene. CDR3 in amino acids: CASSLSRTGGGSEAFF. In DNA, the CDR3 is TGTGCCAGCAGTTTAAGTCGGACAGGGGGGGGGAGTGAAGCTTTCTTT.